This T cell receptor (beta chain) was identified during a study of control samples from healthy donors and cancer patients. Sequenced by immunoSEQ multiplex PCR; TCRdb stores in-frame clones only, minus some. This table holds approximately 94,000 clones, 65% to 85% found once. V was pared by 1 base and J by 3 bases, with 10 bases between. Germline V gene data show CDR1 as SGDLS and CDR2 as YYNGEE. The CDR3 contains 14 residues. V is TRBV9 and J is TRBJ1-1; D unresolved. This TCR derives from a man aged 65-85 years with lung cancer. The sample consisted of PBMCs. Here the CDR3 reads CASSVRLGDTEAFF. The CDR3 nucleotides read TGTGCCAGCAGCGTAAGGCTAGGAGACACTGAAGCTTTCTTT.